The clone carrying this TCR beta chain was observed a handful of times. The antigen remains unidentified. The source of the sample is a study of beta chain features in type 1 diabetes. Between the trimmed V and J ends, which lost 0 bases and 4 bases, there was a span of 10 bases. There are 14 residues in the CDR3. Germline V gives CDR1 GTSNPN, CDR2 SVGIG (reference sequence). The isolated RNA, all of it, was reverse transcribed, so expressed TCRB transcripts were what got sequenced. Here immunoSEQ multiplex PCR was the method, and the copy in TCRdb shows in-frame clones only, minus some. This repertoire shows about 280,000 clones, 15% found once; its top ten account for roughly 0.015%. Findings and limits, study-wide: Across all four CD4+ subsets, people with type 1 diabetes showed modestly shorter TCRB CDR3s.

The origin of this receptor is a man younger than 35 with type 1 diabetes. Sequencing input: naive CD4+ T cells from blood. This rearrangement joins TRBV30 to TRBJ1-5, with TRBD1 as a possible D gene (6 bases). The DNA for the CDR3 is TGTGCCTGGAGTGTACAGGGAGTAAATCAGCCCCAGCATTTT. Encoded protein: CAWSVQGVNQPQHF. Full variable domain (missing parts from reference TRBV30 and TRBJ1-5): SQTIHQWPATLVQPVGSPLSLECTVEGTSNPNLYWYRQAAGRGLQLLFYSVGIGQISSEVPQNLSASRPQDRQFILSSKKLLLSDSGFYLCAWSVQGVNQPQHFGDGTRLSIL.